A selection of T cell receptor beta chains follows, all from one sample in a study of blood T cell repertoires in COVID-19. Clones were sequenced by immunoSEQ multiplex PCR, and TCRdb holds only the in-frame ones, with some missing. The table lists more than 200,000 clones, about nine tenths of them singletons. The sample taken for sequencing was peripheral blood. The receptors shown here come from a man between 45 and 60 years old with COVID-19, enrolled during active disease. Both conserved end residues are part of each CDR3. A D gene is named only where the DNA matches it firmly. The size of a clone is reported for some rows only, either as once, few or many, or as a class for expanded clones.

abundance,d_gene,v_gene,j_gene,CDR3aa,CDR3nt
once,TRBD2,TRBV7-3,TRBJ2-2,CASSLAGGDTGELFF,TGTGCCAGCAGCTTAGCGGGAGGGGACACCGGGGAGCTGTTTTTT
few,.,TRBV7-7,TRBJ2-2,CASSSRANTGELFF,TGTGCCAGCAGTTCGCGAGCGAACACCGGGGAGCTGTTTTTT
.,.,TRBV24-1,TRBJ2-1,CATSDTGQFTNEQFF,TGTGCCACCAGTGACACGGGACAATTTACCAATGAGCAGTTCTTC
.,TRBD1,TRBV30,TRBJ2-1,CAWSLTGGAFAQFF,TGTGCCTGGTCACTGACAGGGGGCGCTTTCGCGCAGTTCTTC
once,TRBD1,TRBV6-6,TRBJ1-6,CASRRTWTGVYNSPLHF,TGTGCCAGCAGGCGAACGTGGACAGGCGTCTATAATTCACCCCTCCACTTT
.,TRBD1,TRBV25-1,TRBJ1-4,CASRAPGQLGEKLFF,TGTGCCAGCCGAGCGCCGGGACAGTTGGGGGAAAAACTGTTTTTT
.,TRBD1,TRBV27,TRBJ1-5,CASSSRDRGNQPQHF,TGTGCCAGCAGTAGCCGGGACAGAGGCAATCAGCCCCAGCATTTT
.,TRBD2,TRBV5-1,TRBJ2-3,CASSTIGAGGSDTQYF,TGCGCCAGCAGCACCATTGGAGCGGGAGGGTCAGATACGCAGTATTTT
.,.,TRBV9,TRBJ1-3,CASSVGQTQGNTIYF,TGTGCCAGCAGCGTAGGACAGACTCAAGGAAACACCATATATTTT
.,TRBD1,TRBV7-3,TRBJ2-3,CASSWTGGGHDTQYF,TGTGCCAGCAGCTGGACAGGGGGCGGCCATGATACGCAGTATTTT
once,.,TRBV5-1,TRBJ1-4,CASSFEGGGEKLFF,TGCGCCAGCAGCTTTGAAGGTGGAGGTGAAAAACTGTTTTTT
.,.,TRBV27,TRBJ2-3,CASTKAAAWRDTQYF,TGTGCCAGCACCAAGGCGGCAGCCTGGAGGGATACGCAGTATTTT
.,.,TRBV7-6,TRBJ2-5,CASSLGAGAGSETQYF,TGTGCCAGCAGCTTAGGCGCTGGTGCAGGGTCTGAGACCCAGTACTTC
.,.,TRBV2,TRBJ2-5,CASSEIGSGETQYF,TGTGCCAGCAGTGAAATTGGATCAGGAGAGACCCAGTACTTC
.,TRBD2,TRBV9,TRBJ2-7,CASSSQGALAGDLFSYEQYF,TGTGCCAGCAGCTCTCAAGGGGCGCTAGCGGGAGACCTTTTTAGTTACGAGCAGTACTTC
.,.,TRBV7-6,TRBJ2-2,CASSAGGRGTVGELFF,TGTGCCAGCAGCGCAGGGGGACGGGGGACGGTCGGGGAGCTGTTTTTT
.,TRBD1,TRBV10-3,TRBJ2-3,CAISSQGASVDTQYF,TGTGCCATCAGTTCACAGGGGGCGTCGGTGGATACGCAGTATTTT